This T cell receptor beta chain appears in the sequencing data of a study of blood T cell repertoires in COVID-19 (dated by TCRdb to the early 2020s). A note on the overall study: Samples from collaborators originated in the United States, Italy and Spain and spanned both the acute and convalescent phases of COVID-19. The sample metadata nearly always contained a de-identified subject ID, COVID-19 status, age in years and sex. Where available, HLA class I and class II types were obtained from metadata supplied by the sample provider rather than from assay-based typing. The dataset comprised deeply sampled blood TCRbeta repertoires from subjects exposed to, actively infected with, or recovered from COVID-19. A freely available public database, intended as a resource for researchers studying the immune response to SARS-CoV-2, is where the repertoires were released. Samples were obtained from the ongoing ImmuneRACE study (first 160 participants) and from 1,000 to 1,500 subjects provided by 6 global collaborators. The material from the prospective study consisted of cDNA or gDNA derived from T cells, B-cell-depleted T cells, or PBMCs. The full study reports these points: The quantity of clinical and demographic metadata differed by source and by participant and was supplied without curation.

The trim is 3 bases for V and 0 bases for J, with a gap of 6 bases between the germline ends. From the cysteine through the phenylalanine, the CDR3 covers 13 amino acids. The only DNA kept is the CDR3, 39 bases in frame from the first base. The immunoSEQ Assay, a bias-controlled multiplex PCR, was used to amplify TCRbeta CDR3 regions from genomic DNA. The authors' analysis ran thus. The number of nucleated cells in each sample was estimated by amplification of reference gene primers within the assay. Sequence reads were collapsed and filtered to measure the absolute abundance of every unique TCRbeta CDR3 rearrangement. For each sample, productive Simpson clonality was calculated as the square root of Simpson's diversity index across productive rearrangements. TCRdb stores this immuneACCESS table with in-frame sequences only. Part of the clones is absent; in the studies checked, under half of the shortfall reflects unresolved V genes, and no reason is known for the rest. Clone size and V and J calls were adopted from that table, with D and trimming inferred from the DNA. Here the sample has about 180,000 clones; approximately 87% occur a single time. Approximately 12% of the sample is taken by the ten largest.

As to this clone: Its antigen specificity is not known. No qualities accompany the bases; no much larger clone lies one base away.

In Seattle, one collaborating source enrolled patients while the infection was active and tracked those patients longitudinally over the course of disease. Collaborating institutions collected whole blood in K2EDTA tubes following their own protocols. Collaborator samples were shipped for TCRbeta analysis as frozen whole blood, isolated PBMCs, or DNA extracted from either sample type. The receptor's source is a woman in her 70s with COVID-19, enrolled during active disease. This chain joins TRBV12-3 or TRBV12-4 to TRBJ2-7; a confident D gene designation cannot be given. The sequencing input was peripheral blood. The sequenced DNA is TGTGCCAGCAGTTTGTACAGCTCCTACGAGCAGTACTTC. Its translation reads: CASSLYSSYEQYF.